This T cell receptor (beta chain) was found in a study of regulatory T cells in long-lasting Graves disease. A word on this clonotype: A read error may explain this, as a much larger clone is one base away.

For TCR beta, libraries came from iRepertoire HTBI primers and Arm-PCR of CDR3 regions. TCRdb fed the multiplex PCR reads into MiXCR, producing one record per CDR3 protein. Here the sample spans approximately 500,000 distinct CDR3 sequences, around a fifth being singletons. Noted time point: persistent/refractory GD, antithyroid drugs over 5 years with positive TRAb. Generation of the TCR library employed RNA extracted from PBMCs. After removal of 4 bases from V and 7 bases from J, the junction contained 10 bases not matched to a gene. Per the germline V gene, CDR1 is MNHGY and CDR2 is SVAAGI. The CDR3 contains 14 residues.

The chain combines TRBV6-9 with TRBJ2-7; 7 bases are shared with TRBD2. The receptor was derived from a female donor with Graves disease. Material: peripheral blood mononuclear cells (PBMCs), obtained when the disease was refractory, from a patient treated with antithyroid drugs. CDR3 sequence reads: CASSCGASGWEQYF. CDR3 sequence (DNA): TGTGCCAGCAGTTGCGGGGCTAGCGGATGGGAGCAGTACTTC.